Shown below are 16 T cell receptor beta chains from a single sample sequenced in a study of shared clonotypes between healthy human individuals. Sequencing used immunoSEQ multiplex PCR; TCRdb keeps in-frame clones, though not all of them. The data contain 2.3 million or so clones, approximately 93% of them seen just once; the ten biggest clones take up under 0.45%. Specimen: naive CD4+ T cells from PBMCs. Subset denoted: CD45RA+ positively selected. These receptors all stem from a man aged 18 to 30 in good health. Some clones in this sample may be carry-over from other donors' samples.

The rearrangement joins TRBV6-5 to TRBJ2-3; D not certain. Per the germline V gene, CDR1 is MNHEY and CDR2 is SVGAGI. V lost 0 bases and J 7 bases, leaving 14 bases between the germline ends. The CDR3 runs to 15 residues. DNA of the CDR3: TGTGCCAGCAGTTACTCGAGTGGCCCCATAAATACGCAGTATTTT. It is translated as CASSYSSGPINTQYF.

The V and J genes are TRBV11-3 and TRBJ2-7; D may correspond to TRBD1 or TRBD2 (5 bases each). The length of the CDR3 is 13 residues. Germline CDR1 and CDR2: SGHNT and YENEEA. V shed 1 base and J shed 6 bases, with 10 bases lying between them. The CDR3 loop is CASSLGGSGEQYF. The CDR3 coding sequence is TGTGCCAGCAGCTTAGGGGGGTCGGGCGAGCAGTACTTC.

The chain employs TRBV18 and TRBJ2-2; possible D gene TRBD1, 5 bases. The CDR3 consists of 16 residues. The V end was cut by 0 bases, the J end by 2 bases, with 10 bases between. Germline lookup yields CDR1 KGHSH and CDR2 LQKENI. CDR3 amino acids: CASSPPKTVNTGELFF. CDR3 nucleotides: TGTGCCAGCTCACCACCGAAGACAGTAAACACCGGGGAGCTGTTTTTT.

The chain links TRBV20-1 to TRBJ2-7, with no clear D. CDR3 length: 11 residues. The V end lost 5 bases, the J end lost 7 bases, and 12 bases lay between the germline ends. Per the germline V gene, CDR1 is DFQATT and CDR2 is SNEGSKA (reference sequence). The CDR3 protein is CSAFFRVEQYF. The CDR3 bases are TGCAGTGCTTTTTTCCGGGTGGAGCAGTACTTC.

A single count supports this clone. V usage is TRBV29-1 and J usage is TRBJ2-7; D gene ambiguous. In germline, CDR1 is SQVTM, CDR2 ANQGSEA. Trimming cost V 4 bases and J 2 bases, with 18 bases left between them. This CDR3 comprises 15 residues. The CDR3 is CSVGSDGSFTYEQYF. DNA for the CDR3: TGCAGCGTTGGGTCCGATGGGTCCTTTACCTACGAGCAGTACTTC.

V is TRBV5-1 and J is TRBJ2-1; the D gene is possibly TRBD2 (6 bases). V was trimmed by 6 bases and J by 6 bases, leaving 13 bases between them. The CDR3 contains 13 residues. Looked up from germline, CDR1 is SGHRS and CDR2 is YFSETQ. CDR3 region: CASMGGALNEQFF. The CDR3, as DNA: TGCGCCAGCATGGGGGGAGCGCTCAATGAGCAGTTCTTC.

J is TRBJ1-5 and V is TRBV6-6; D is undetermined. This CDR3 comprises 15 residues. V shed 6 bases and J shed 0 bases, with 12 bases lying between them. Germline CDR1 reads MNHNY; CDR2 reads SVGAGI (reference sequence). The CDR3 sequence: CASSPGHLSNQPQHF. CDR3 nucleotides: TGTGCCAGCAGCCCGGGCCACCTTAGCAATCAGCCCCAGCATTTT.

The CDR3: CSAGTDSYEQYF. The CDR3 region has the DNA TGCAGCGCCGGGACAGACTCCTACGAGCAGTACTTC. V usage is TRBV29-1 and J usage is TRBJ2-5, with 7 bases aligning to TRBD1. TRBJ2-7 matches the DNA end more closely, so the J call is doubtful. The CDR3 is made up of 12 amino acids. The V gene's germline CDR1 is SQVTM and CDR2 ANQGSEA.

The chain combines TRBV29-1 with TRBJ2-2, with 7 bases identical to TRBD1. The V gene end was trimmed by 7 bases and the J gene end by 6 bases; junction bases not matched to a gene: 14. Germline CDR1 SQVTM, CDR2 ANQGSEA. The CDR3 length is 15 residues. CDR3 nucleotides: TGCAGCGCTATAACCCAACAGGGGATCGCCGGGGAGCTGTTTTTT. Residues: CSAITQQGIAGELFF.

This chain's CDR3 is CASSVDAGTDTQYF. The CDR3 DNA is TGTGCCAGCAGCGTCGACGCGGGTACAGATACGCAGTATTTT. The chain links TRBV9 to TRBJ2-3; a weak D match, TRBD2 (5 bases). The V end lost 2 bases, the J end lost 3 bases, and 10 bases lay between the germline ends. The CDR3 loop spans 14 amino acids. Per the germline V gene, CDR1 is SGDLS and CDR2 is YYNGEE.

J is TRBJ1-5 and V is TRBV5-8; 7 bases agree with TRBD1. CDR1 and CDR2 (germline): SGHTS, YDEGEE. The CDR3 covers 15 residues. Unmatched junction bases numbered 6, after V lost 6 bases and J lost 0 bases. Written as DNA, the CDR3 is TGTGCCAGCATCCACAGGGGCTATAGCAATCAGCCCCAGCATTTT. It yields the protein CASIHRGYSNQPQHF.

This clone was recorded only once. Other DNA sequences of this sample code for an identical CDR3. J is TRBJ2-2 and V is TRBV28; no firm D call. The CDR3 has 12 residues. Germline V CDR1 and CDR2: MDHEN, SYDVKM. V lost 3 bases, J lost 7 bases, and 6 bases lay in between. The CDR3 region is CASSLSSGELFF. CDR3 nucleotides: TGTGCCAGCAGTTTGTCCAGCGGGGAGCTGTTTTTT.

On this clone: The identical CDR3 is also encoded by other nucleotide sequences in the sample. The chain uses TRBV28 and TRBJ2-1, with D possibly matching TRBD2 (6 bases). The germline V gene has CDR1 MDHEN and CDR2 SYDVKM. The CDR3 extends over 14 amino acids. Trimming took off 7 bases at V and 1 base at J, with 11 bases between the two ends. CDR3 coding DNA: TGTGCCAGCACACTAGCAGGGTCCTACAATGAGCAGTTCTTC. Protein: CASTLAGSYNEQFF. Using reference TRBV28 and TRBJ2-1 for the parts outside the CDR3, the full variable domain is DVKVTQSSRYLVKRTGEKVFLECVQDMDHENMFWYRQDPGLGLRLIYFSYDVKMKEKGDIPEGYSVSREKKERFSLILESASTNQTSMYLCASTLAGSYNEQFFGPGTRLTVL.

V and J are TRBV4-1 and TRBJ1-1, with 9 bases aligning to TRBD1. The CDR3 length is 15 residues. The V gene end was trimmed by 8 bases and the J gene end by 1 base; junction bases not matched to a gene: 8. Germline CDR1 reads MGHRA; CDR2 reads YSYEKL. CDR3 sequence: CASERRGQGNTEAFF. The CDR3 nucleotides read TGCGCCAGCGAGAGGAGGGGACAGGGGAACACTGAAGCTTTCTTT.

As concerns this clone: Other nucleotide sequences in the sample specify the same CDR3. The chain carries TRBV28 and TRBJ2-3; D unclear. The CDR3 loop spans 14 amino acids. Germline V gives CDR1 MDHEN, CDR2 SYDVKM. Trimming cost V 3 bases and J 1 base, with 8 bases left between them. The CDR3 reads CASSLGGGTDTQYF. In nucleotides, the CDR3 is TGTGCCAGCAGTTTGGGTGGGGGCACAGATACGCAGTATTTT.

The rearrangement links TRBV5-1 to TRBJ2-7; TRBD1 agrees at 7 bases. This CDR3 is built from 14 residues. The V gene's germline CDR1 is SGHRS and CDR2 YFSETQ. V was pared by 5 bases and J by 7 bases, with 12 bases of the junction left unmatched. The CDR3 loop is CASRTGAQLGEQYF. The CDR3 DNA is TGCGCCAGCAGAACAGGGGCCCAACTCGGTGAGCAGTACTTC. Full variable domain (missing parts from reference TRBV5-1 and TRBJ2-7): KAGVTQTPRYLIKTRGQQVTLSCSPISGHRSVSWYQQTPGQGLQFLFEYFSETQRNKGNFPGRFSGRQFSNSRSEMNVSTLELGDSALYLCASRTGAQLGEQYFGPGTRLTVT.